This T cell receptor beta chain was found in a study of vaccination and CD4 T cells after COVID-19. Overall study context: Cultures designated as controls were supplied with a CEFX pool, an HIV-1 Nef pool, or no peptide. Study results and limitations: SARS-CoV-2-reactive clonotypes rose nonsignificantly, with the median going from roughly 21 to 40.

V was pared by 6 bases and J by 7 bases, with 22 bases between. This CDR3 comprises 15 residues. Germline CDR1 reads MDHEN; CDR2 reads SYDVKM. Described time point: late sampling 161 to 241 days after vaccination in three convalescent patients. The treatment is: approximately nine-day PBMC culture with coronavirus spike peptide pools or control peptides (ViraFEST assay). With the Oncomine TCR Beta short-read assay, DNA from cultured CD4+ T cells was sequenced. A single record per CDR3 protein comes from TCRdb applying MiXCR to the PCR reads. Of approximately 25,000 distinct CDR3 sequences listed, roughly 31% were seen once; the top ten hold around 7.5%. For this clonotype: Its antigen remains unknown.

This TCR was sampled from a human donor who had recovered from COVID-19. The genes are TRBV28 and TRBJ2-7, with D possibly matching TRBD2 (7 bases). Sequencing used CD4+ T cells from blood, cultured in vitro, obtained about 7 months after SARS-CoV-2 vaccination. The CDR3 protein is CASRTRTRGTGEQYF. The CDR3 DNA sequence: TGTGCCAGCAGAACCCGGACTAGGGGGACTGGGGAGCAGTACTTC.